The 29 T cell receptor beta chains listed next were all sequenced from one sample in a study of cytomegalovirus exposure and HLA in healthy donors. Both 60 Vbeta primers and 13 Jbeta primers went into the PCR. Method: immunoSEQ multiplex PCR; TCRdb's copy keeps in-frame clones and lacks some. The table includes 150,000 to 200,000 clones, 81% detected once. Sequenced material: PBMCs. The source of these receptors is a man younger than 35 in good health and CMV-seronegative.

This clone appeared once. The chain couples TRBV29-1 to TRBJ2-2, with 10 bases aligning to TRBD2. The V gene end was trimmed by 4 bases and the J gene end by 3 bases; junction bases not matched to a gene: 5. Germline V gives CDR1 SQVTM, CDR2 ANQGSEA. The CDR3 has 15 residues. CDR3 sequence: CSVGGSGRHTGELFF. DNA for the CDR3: TGCAGCGTTGGGGGTAGCGGGAGGCACACCGGGGAGCTGTTTTTT.

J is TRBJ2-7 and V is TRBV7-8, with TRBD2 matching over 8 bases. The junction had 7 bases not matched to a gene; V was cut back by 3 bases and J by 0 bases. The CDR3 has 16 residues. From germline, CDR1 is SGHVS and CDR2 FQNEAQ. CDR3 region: CASSFGAGANSYEQYF. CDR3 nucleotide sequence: TGTGCCAGCAGCTTTGGAGCGGGGGCCAACTCCTACGAGCAGTACTTC. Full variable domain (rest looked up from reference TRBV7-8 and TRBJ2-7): GAGVSQSPRYKVAKRGQDVALRCDPISGHVSLFWYQQALGQGPEFLTYFQNEAQLDKSGLPSDRFFAERPEGSVSTLKIQRTQQEDSAVYLCASSFGAGANSYEQYFGPGTRLTVT.

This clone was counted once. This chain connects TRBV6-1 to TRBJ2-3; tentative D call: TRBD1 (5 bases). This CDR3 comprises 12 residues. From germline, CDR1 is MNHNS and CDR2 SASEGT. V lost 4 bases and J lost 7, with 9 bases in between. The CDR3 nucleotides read TGTGCCAGCAGTGGACGACAGAATACGCAGTATTTT. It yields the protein CASSGRQNTQYF.

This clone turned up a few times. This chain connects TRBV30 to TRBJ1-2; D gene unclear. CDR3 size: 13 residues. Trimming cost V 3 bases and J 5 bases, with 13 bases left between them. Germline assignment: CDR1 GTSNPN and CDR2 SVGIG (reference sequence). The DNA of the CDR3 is TGTGCCTGGAGCCTCGGAGGTCGGTATGGCTACACCTTC. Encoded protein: CAWSLGGRYGYTF.

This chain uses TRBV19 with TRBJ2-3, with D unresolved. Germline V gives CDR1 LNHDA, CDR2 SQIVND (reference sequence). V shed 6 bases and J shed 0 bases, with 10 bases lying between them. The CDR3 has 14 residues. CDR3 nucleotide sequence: TGTGCCAGTAGGGAGAGTACTAGCACAGATACGCAGTATTTT. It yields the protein CASRESTSTDTQYF.

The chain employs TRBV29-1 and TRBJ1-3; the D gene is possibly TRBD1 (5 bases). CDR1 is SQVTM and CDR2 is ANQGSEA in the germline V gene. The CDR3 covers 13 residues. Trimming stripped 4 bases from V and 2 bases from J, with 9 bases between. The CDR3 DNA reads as TGCAGCGTTGTGACAGTAACTGGAAACACCATATATTTT. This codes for CSVVTVTGNTIYF.

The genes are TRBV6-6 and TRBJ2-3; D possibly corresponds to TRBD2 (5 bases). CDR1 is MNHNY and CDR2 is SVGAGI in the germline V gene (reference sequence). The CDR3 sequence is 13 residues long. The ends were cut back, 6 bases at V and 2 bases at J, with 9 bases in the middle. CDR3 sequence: CASRREITDTQYF. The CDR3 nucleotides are TGTGCCAGCAGAAGGGAGATCACAGATACGCAGTATTTT.

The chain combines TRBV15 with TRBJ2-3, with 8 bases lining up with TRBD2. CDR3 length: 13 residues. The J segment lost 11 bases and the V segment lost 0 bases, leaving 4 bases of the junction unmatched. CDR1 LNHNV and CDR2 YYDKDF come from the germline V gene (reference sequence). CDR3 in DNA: TGTGCCACCAGCAGAGATTTAGCGGGACTGCAGTATTTT. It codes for CATSRDLAGLQYF.

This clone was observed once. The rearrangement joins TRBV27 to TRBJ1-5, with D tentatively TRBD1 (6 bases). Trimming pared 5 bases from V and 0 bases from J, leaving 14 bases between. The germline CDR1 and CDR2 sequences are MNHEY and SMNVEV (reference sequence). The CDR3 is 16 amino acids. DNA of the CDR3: TGTGCCAGCAGTCAAAGGACAGAAGATAGCAATCAGCCCCAGCATTTT. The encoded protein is CASSQRTEDSNQPQHF.

The CDR3 DNA follows: TGTGCCATCACCGCCCAGCGGACAGGGGGTATAGCTTTCTTT. Encoded protein: CAITAQRTGGIAFF. The V gene is TRBV10-3, the J gene TRBJ1-1; TRBD1 agrees at 10 bases. Trimming at V came to 7 bases and at J to 10 bases, leaving 12 bases not matched to a gene. This CDR3 is 14 amino acids long. Germline CDR1 ENHRY, CDR2 SYGVKD.

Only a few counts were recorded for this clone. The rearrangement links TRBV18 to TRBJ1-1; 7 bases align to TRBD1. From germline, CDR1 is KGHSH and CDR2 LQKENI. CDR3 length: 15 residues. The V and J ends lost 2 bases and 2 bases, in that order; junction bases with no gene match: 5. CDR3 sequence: CASSPTGQLNTEAFF. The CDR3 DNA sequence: TGTGCCAGCTCACCAACGGGACAGCTAAACACTGAAGCTTTCTTT. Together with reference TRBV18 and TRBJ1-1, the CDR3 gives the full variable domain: NAGVMQNPRHLVRRRGQEARLRCSPMKGHSHVYWYRQLPEEGLKFMVYLQKENIIDESGMPKERFSAEFPKEGPSILRIQQVVRGDSAAYFCASSPTGQLNTEAFFGQGTRLTVV.

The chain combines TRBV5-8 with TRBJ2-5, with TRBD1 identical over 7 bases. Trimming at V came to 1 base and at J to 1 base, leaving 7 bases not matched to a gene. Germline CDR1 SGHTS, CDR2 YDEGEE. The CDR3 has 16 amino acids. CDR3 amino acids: CASSLSTGAAQETQYF. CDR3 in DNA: TGTGCCAGCAGCTTGTCTACAGGGGCAGCCCAAGAGACCCAGTACTTC.

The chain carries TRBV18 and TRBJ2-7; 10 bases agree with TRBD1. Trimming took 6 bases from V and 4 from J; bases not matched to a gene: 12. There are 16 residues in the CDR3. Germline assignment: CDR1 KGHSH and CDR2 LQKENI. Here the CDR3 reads CASSQETRDRGYEQYF. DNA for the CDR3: TGTGCCAGCTCCCAAGAGACCCGGGACAGGGGATACGAGCAGTACTTC.

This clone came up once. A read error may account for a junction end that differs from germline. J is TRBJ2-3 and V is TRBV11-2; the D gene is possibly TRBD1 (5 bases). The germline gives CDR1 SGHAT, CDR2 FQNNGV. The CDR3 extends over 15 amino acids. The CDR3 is CASSSGPSVTGTQYF. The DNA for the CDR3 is TGTGCCAGCAGCTCCGGGCCAAGCGTTACAGGTACGCAGTATTTT.

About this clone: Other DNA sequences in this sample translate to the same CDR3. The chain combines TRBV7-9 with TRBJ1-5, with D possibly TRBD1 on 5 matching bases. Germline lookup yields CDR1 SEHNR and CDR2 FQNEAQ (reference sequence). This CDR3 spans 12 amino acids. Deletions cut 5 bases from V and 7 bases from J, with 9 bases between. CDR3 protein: CASSDGGQPQHF. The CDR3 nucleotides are TGTGCCAGCAGCGACGGGGGGCAGCCCCAGCATTTT.

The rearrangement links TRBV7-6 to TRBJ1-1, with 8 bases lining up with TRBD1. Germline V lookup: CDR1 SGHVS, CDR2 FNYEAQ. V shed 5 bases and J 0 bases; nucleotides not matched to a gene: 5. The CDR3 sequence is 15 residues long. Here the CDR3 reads CASSPRQGMNTEAFF. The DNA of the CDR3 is TGTGCCAGCAGCCCGAGACAGGGGATGAACACTGAAGCTTTCTTT.

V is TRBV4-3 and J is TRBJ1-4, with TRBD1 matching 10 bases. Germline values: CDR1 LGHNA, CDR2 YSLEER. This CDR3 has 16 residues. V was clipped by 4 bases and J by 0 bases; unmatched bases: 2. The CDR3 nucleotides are TGCGCCAGCAGCCGGGACAGGGGTCCAACTAATGAAAAACTGTTTTTT. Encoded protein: CASSRDRGPTNEKLFF.

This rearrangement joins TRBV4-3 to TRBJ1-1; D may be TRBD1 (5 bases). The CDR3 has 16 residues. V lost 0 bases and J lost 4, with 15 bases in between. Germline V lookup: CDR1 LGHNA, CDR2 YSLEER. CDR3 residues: CASSQDFRGDGTEAFF. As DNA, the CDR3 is TGCGCCAGCAGCCAAGATTTTAGGGGTGACGGCACTGAAGCTTTCTTT.

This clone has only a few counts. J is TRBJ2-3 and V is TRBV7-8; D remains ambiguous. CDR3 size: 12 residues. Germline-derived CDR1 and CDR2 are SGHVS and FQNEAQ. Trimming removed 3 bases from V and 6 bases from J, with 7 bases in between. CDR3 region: CASSFGKDTQYF. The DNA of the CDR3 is TGTGCCAGCAGCTTTGGCAAGGATACGCAGTATTTT.

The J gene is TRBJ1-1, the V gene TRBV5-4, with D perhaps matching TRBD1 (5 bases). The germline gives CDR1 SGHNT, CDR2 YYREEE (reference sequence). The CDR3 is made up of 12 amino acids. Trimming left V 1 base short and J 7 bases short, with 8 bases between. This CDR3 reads CASSLLGVEAFF. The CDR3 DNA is TGTGCCAGCAGCTTGTTAGGGGTTGAAGCTTTCTTT.

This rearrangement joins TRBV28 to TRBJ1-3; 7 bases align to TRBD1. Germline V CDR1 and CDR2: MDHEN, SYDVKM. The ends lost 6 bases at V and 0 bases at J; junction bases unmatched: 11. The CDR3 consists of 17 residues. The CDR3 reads CASREGTATYSGNTIYF. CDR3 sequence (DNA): TGTGCCAGCAGGGAAGGGACAGCCACTTACTCTGGAAACACCATATATTTT.

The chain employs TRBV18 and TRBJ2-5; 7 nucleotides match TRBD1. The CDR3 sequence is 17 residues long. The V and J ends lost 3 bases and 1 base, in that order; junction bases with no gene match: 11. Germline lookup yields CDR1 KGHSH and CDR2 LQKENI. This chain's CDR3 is CASSPGRRQGGQETQYF. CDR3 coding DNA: TGTGCCAGCTCACCCGGAAGGAGACAGGGCGGCCAAGAGACCCAGTACTTC.

Here the CDR3 DNA reads TGTGCCAGCAGCCCCGACCGGGGACACCACAATGAGCAGTTCTTC. Its protein is CASSPDRGHHNEQFF. This chain uses TRBV7-2 with TRBJ2-1; possibly TRBD1 for D (6 bases). The CDR3 is 15 residues long. Trimming took 5 bases from V and 5 from J, leaving 16 bases between them. CDR1 is SGHTA and CDR2 is FQGNSA in the germline V gene.

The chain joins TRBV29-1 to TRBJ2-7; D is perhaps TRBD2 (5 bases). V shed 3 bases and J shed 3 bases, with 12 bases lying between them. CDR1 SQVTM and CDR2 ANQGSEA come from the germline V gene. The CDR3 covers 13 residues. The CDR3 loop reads CSVDTSQHYEQYF. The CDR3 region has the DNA TGCAGCGTTGATACTAGTCAGCACTACGAGCAGTACTTC.

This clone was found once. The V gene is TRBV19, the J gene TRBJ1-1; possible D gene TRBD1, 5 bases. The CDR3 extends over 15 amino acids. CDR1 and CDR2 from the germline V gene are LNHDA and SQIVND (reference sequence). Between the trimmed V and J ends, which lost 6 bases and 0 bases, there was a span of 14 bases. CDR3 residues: CASRGQGNVNTEAFF. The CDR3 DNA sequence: TGTGCCAGTAGAGGGCAGGGAAATGTGAACACTGAAGCTTTCTTT.

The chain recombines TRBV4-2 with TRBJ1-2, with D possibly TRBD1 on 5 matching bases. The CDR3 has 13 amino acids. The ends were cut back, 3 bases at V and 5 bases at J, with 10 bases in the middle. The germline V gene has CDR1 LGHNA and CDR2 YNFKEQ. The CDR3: CASSQERGYGYTF. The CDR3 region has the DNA TGTGCCAGCAGCCAGGAAAGGGGATATGGCTACACCTTC.

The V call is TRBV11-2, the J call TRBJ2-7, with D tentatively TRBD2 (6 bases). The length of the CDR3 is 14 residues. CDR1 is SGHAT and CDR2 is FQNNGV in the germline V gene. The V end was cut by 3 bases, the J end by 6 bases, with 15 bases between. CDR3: CASSFYQEGGEQYF. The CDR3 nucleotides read TGTGCCAGCAGCTTCTACCAGGAGGGCGGCGAGCAGTACTTC.

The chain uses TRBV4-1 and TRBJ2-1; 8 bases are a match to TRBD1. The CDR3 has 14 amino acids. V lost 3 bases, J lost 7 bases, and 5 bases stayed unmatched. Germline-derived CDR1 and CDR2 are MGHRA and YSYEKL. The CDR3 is CASSHGQGVNEQFF. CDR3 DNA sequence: TGCGCCAGCAGCCATGGACAGGGTGTAAATGAGCAGTTCTTC.

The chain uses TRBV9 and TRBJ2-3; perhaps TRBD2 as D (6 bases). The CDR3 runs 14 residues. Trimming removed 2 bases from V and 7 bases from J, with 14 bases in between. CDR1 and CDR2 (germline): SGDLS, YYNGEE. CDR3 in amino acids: CASSVGGLRNTQYF. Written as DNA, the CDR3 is TGTGCCAGCAGCGTGGGAGGCCTGCGGAATACGCAGTATTTT.